These 8 T cell receptor beta chains were sequenced from one sample in a study of cytomegalovirus exposure and HLA in healthy donors. This PCR relied on a set of 60 Vbeta primers and 13 Jbeta primers. TCRdb's table, derived via immunoSEQ multiplex PCR, lists solely in-frame clones and lacks some. The data contain more than 95,000 clones, around 78% of them singletons. The sequenced sample was PBMCs. The receptors stem from a man in his late teens or twenties in good health and CMV-seropositive.

The chain combines TRBV4-1 with TRBJ1-1; 7 bases line up with TRBD1. Germline lookup yields CDR1 MGHRA and CDR2 YSYEKL. V shed 3 bases and J 1 base; nucleotides not matched to a gene: 5. The CDR3 consists of 15 residues. CDR3 region: CASSQADRPNTEAFF. The CDR3 DNA reads as TGCGCCAGCAGCCAGGCGGACAGGCCGAACACTGAAGCTTTCTTT.

CDR3 DNA: TGTGCCAGCAGTGAATGGGGCAGGCCCACAGATACGCAGTATTTT. This encodes CASSEWGRPTDTQYF. The chain joins TRBV6-1 to TRBJ2-3, with TRBD1 as a possible D gene (5 bases). Germline CDR1 is MNHNS and CDR2 is SASEGT. The CDR3 has 15 residues. Trimming pared 2 bases from V and 2 bases from J, leaving 11 bases between.

This chain links TRBV4-2 with TRBJ1-2; possibly TRBD1 for D (5 bases). Per germline, CDR1 LGHNA and CDR2 YNFKEQ. The CDR3 runs to 15 residues. Trimming shortened V by 5 bases and J by 3 bases, and 16 bases separated the two germline ends. The CDR3 region is CASSTRQMPDYGYTF. CDR3 DNA: TGTGCCAGCAGCACGCGACAGATGCCGGACTATGGCTACACCTTC.

The CDR3 nucleotides read TGCGCCAGCAGCTCCGGGACAGGGTATTTTTCACCCCTCCACTTT. Its protein is CASSSGTGYFSPLHF. This rearrangement joins TRBV5-1 to TRBJ1-6; 9 nucleotides line up with TRBD1. Germline V gene sequence: CDR1 SGHRS, CDR2 YFSETQ. The J segment lost 9 bases and the V segment lost 3 bases, leaving 7 bases of the junction unmatched. This CDR3 contains 15 residues.

The gene calls are TRBV2 and TRBJ1-1; possibly TRBD1 for D (5 bases). The V and J ends lost 8 bases and 2 bases respectively, with 15 bases between them. CDR1 is SNHLY, CDR2 FYNNEI, per germline. The CDR3 has 14 amino acids. The CDR3 sequence is CASLPQGLNTEAFF. In DNA, the CDR3 is TGTGCCAGCCTTCCCCAGGGACTTAACACTGAAGCTTTCTTT.

This chain connects TRBV4-1 to TRBJ2-1; 12 nucleotides align to TRBD2. This CDR3 spans 19 amino acids. V lost 0 bases, J lost 4 bases, and 10 bases stayed unmatched. Per germline, CDR1 MGHRA and CDR2 YSYEKL. The CDR3 bases are TGCGCCAGCAGCCAAGATCGTCTAGCGGGGGGGCCCTCTTACAATGAGCAGTTCTTC. Residues: CASSQDRLAGGPSYNEQFF.

The genes are TRBV7-6 and TRBJ2-2; D is unclear. The V end was cut by 2 bases, the J end by 2 bases, with 9 bases between. Germline CDR1 is SGHVS and CDR2 is FNYEAQ. The CDR3 extends over 15 amino acids. CDR3 bases: TGTGCCAGCAGCTTAACAGCACTTAACACCGGGGAGCTGTTTTTT. Protein product: CASSLTALNTGELFF.

V is TRBV19 and J is TRBJ1-5; D perhaps matches TRBD1 (6 bases). Germline-derived CDR1 and CDR2 are LNHDA and SQIVND (reference sequence). The CDR3 length is 16 residues. V gave up 3 bases and J gave up 1 base, with 13 bases separating them. The CDR3 loop is CASSMLRGASNQPQHF. The CDR3 DNA reads TGTGCCAGTAGTATGCTTCGGGGGGCCAGCAATCAGCCCCAGCATTTT.